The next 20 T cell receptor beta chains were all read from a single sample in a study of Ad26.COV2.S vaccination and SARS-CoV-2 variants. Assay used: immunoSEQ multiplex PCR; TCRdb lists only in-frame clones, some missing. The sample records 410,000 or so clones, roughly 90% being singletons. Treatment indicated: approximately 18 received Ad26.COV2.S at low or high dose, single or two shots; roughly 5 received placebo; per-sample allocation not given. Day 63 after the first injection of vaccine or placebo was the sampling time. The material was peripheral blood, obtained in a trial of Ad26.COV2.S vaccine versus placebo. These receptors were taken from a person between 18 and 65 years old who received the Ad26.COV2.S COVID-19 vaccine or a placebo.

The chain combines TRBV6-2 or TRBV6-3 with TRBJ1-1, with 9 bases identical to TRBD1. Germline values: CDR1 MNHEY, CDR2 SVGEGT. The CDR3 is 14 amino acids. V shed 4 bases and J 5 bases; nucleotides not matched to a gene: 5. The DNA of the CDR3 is TGTGCCAGCAGTTTAGGGACAGGGCGGACTGAAGCTTTCTTT. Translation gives CASSLGTGRTEAFF.

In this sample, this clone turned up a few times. CDR3 protein: CATGQTNTGELFF. CDR3 DNA sequence: TGTGCCACCGGACAAACGAACACCGGGGAGCTGTTTTTT. The J gene is TRBJ2-2, the V gene TRBV10-3, with a tentative D call TRBD1 (5 bases). This CDR3 has 13 residues. Between the trimmed V and J ends, which lost 10 bases and 0 bases, there was a span of 9 bases. Germline V gene sequence: CDR1 ENHRY, CDR2 SYGVKD.

Here the CDR3 DNA reads TGTGCCAGCAGCTTGCTTGGCGGATCCTACGAGCAGTACTTC. Protein sequence: CASSLLGGSYEQYF. The genes are TRBV7-2 and TRBJ2-7; D uncertain. The CDR3 runs to 14 residues. V was cut by 3 bases and J by 1 base, with 10 bases left in between. The germline V gene has CDR1 SGHTA and CDR2 FQGNSA.

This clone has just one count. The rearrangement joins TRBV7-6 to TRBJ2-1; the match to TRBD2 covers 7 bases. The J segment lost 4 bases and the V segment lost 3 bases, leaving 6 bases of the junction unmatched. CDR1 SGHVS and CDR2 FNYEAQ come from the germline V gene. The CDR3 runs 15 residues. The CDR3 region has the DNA TGTGCCAGCAGCTTCCTAGCGGAGGATTACAATGAGCAGTTCTTC. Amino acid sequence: CASSFLAEDYNEQFF.

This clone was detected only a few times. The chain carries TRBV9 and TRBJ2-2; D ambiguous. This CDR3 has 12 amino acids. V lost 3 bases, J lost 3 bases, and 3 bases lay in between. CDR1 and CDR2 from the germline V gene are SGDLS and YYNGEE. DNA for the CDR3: TGTGCCAGCAGCGCCTACACCGGGGAGCTGTTTTTT. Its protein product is CASSAYTGELFF.

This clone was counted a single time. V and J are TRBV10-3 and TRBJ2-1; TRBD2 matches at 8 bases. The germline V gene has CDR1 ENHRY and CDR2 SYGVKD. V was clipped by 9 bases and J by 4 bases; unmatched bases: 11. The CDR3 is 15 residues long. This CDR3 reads CAILKAGADYNEQFF. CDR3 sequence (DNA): TGTGCCATTTTAAAAGCGGGAGCGGATTACAATGAGCAGTTCTTC.

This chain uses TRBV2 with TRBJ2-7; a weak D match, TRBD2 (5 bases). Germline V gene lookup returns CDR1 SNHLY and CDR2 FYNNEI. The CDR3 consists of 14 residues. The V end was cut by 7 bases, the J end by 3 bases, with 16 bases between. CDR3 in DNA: TGTGCCAGCAAGGTTTACGGCGGGTACTACGAGCAGTACTTC. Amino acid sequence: CASKVYGGYYEQYF. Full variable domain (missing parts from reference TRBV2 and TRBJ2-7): EPEVTQTPSHQVTQMGQEVILRCVPISNHLYFYWYRQILGQKVEFLVSFYNNEISEKSEIFDDQFSVERPDGSNFTLKIRSTKLEDSAMYFCASKVYGGYYEQYFGPGTRLTVT.

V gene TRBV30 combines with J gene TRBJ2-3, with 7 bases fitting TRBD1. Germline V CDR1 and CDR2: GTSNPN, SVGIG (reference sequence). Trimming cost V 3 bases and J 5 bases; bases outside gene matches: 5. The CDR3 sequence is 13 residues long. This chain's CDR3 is CAWRVTGLDTQYF. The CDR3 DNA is TGTGCCTGGAGGGTGACAGGGTTAGATACGCAGTATTTT. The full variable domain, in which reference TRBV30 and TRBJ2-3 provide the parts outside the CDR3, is SQTIHQWPATLVQPVGSPLSLECTVEGTSNPNLYWYRQAAGRGLQLLFYSVGIGQISSEVPQNLSASRPQDRQFILSSKKLLLSDSGFYLCAWRVTGLDTQYFGPGTRLTVL.

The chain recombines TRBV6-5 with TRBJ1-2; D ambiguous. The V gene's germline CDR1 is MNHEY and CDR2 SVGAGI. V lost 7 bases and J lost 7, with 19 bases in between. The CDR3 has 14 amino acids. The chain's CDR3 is CASIYLPWAGGYTF. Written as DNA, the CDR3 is TGTGCCAGCATCTATTTACCCTGGGCGGGTGGCTACACCTTC.

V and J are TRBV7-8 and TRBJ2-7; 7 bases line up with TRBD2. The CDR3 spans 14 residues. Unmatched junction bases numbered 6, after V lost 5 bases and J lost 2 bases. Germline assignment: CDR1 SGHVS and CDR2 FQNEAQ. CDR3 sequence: CASSMGLRTYEQYF. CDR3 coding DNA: TGTGCCAGCAGCATGGGACTACGAACCTACGAGCAGTACTTC.

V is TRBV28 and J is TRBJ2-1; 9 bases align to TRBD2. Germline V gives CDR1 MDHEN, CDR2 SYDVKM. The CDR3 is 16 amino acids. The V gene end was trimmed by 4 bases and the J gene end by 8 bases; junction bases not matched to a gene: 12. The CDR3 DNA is TGTGCCAGCAGTTCCGTTAGCGGGAGACTTCAGTATGAGCAGTTCTTC. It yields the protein CASSSVSGRLQYEQFF.

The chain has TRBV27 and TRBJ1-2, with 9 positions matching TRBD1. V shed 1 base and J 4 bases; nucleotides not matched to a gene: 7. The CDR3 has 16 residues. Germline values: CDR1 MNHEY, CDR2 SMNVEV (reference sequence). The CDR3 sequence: CASSLYGDRGIYGYTF. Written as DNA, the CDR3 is TGTGCCAGCAGTTTATATGGAGACAGGGGGATCTATGGCTACACCTTC.

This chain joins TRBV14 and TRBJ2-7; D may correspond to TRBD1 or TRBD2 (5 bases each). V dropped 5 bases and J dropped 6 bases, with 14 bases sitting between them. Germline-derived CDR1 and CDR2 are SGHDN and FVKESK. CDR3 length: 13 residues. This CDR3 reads CASSRDRPTEQYF. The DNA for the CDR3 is TGTGCCAGCAGCAGGGACCGGCCTACCGAGCAGTACTTC.

The CDR3 DNA follows: TGTGCCAGCAGCCCCGTGGAACTTAACACTGAAGCTTTCTTT. This codes for CASSPVELNTEAFF. The chain uses TRBV6-5 and TRBJ1-1; D gene unclear. Germline V gives CDR1 MNHEY, CDR2 SVGAGI. This CDR3 comprises 14 residues. V lost 6 bases and J 2 bases, leaving 13 bases between the germline ends.

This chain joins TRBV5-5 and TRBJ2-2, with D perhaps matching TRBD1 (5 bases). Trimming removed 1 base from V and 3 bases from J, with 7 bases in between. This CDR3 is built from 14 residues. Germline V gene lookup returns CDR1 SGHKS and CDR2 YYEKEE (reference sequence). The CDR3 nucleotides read TGTGCCAGCAGCTTGAGGGGTTACACCGGGGAGCTGTTTTTT. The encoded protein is CASSLRGYTGELFF.

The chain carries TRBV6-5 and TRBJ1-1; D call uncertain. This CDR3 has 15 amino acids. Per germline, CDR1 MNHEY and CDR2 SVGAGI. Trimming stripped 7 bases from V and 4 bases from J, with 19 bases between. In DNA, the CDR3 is TGTGCCAGCATAATGTGGGCCGGGATTGTCACTGAAGCTTTCTTT. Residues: CASIMWAGIVTEAFF.

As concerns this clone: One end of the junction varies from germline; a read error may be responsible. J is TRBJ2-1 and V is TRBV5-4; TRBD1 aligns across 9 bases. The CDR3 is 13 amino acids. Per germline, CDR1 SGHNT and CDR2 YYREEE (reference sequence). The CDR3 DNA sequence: TGTGCCGCCGGGACAGGGTCCTTCAATGAGCAGTTCTTC. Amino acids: CAAGTGSFNEQFF.

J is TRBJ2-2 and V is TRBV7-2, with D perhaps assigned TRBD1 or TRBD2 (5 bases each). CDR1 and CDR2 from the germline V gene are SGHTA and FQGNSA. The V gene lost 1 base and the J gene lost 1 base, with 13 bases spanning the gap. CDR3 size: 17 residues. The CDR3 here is CASSLEGTAVNTGELFF. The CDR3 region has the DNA TGTGCCAGCAGCTTAGAAGGGACGGCGGTGAACACCGGGGAGCTGTTTTTT.

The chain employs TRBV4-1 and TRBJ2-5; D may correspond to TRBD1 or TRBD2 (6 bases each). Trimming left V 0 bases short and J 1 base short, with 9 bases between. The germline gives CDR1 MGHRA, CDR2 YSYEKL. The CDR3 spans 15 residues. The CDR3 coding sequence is TGCGCCAGCAGCCAAGAGGGGGGCCTCCAAGAGACCCAGTACTTC. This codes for CASSQEGGLQETQYF.

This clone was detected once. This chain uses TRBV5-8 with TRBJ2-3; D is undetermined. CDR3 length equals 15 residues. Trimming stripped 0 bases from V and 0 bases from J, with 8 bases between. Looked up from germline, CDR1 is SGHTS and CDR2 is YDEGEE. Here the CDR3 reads CASSLAILSTDTQYF. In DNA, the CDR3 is TGTGCCAGCAGCTTGGCCATACTTAGCACAGATACGCAGTATTTT.